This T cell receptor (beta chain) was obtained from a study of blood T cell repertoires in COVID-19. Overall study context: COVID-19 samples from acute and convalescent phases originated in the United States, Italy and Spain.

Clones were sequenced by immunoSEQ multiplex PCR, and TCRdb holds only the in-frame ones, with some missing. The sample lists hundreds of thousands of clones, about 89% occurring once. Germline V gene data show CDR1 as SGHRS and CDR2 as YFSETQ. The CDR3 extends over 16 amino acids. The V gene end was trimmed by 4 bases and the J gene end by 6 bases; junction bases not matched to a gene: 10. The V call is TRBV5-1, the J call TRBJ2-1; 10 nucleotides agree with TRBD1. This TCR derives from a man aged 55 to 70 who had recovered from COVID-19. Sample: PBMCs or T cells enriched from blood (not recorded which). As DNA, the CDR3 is TGCGCCAGCAGCGTTGTGTCCGGGACAGGGGCCAATGAGCAGTTCTTC. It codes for CASSVVSGTGANEQFF. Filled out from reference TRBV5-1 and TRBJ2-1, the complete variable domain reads KAGVTQTPRYLIKTRGQQVTLSCSPISGHRSVSWYQQTPGQGLQFLFEYFSETQRNKGNFPGRFSGRQFSNSRSEMNVSTLELGDSALYLCASSVVSGTGANEQFFGPGTRLTVL.